This T cell receptor (beta chain) came from a study of technical replicates of blood from several donors. The J segment lost 2 bases and the V segment lost 2 bases, leaving 4 bases of the junction unmatched. This CDR3 contains 15 residues. Germline CDR1 and CDR2: SGHRS and YFSETQ. Produced via immunoSEQ multiplex PCR; TCRdb's table is partial and in-frame only. Among roughly 81,000 clones, approximately 97% were seen once, and the ten largest hold 0.15% to 0.2%. The rearrangement links TRBV5-1 to TRBJ2-7; TRBD2 agrees at 10 bases. The clonotype was recovered from a human donor in good health. Source material: T cells isolated from PBMCs. CDR3 in amino acids: CASSFSTSGTYEQYF. CDR3 nucleotides: TGCGCCAGCAGCTTTTCAACTAGCGGGACCTACGAGCAGTACTTC.